This TCR beta chain derives from a study of cytomegalovirus exposure and HLA in healthy donors. The CDR3 is 15 amino acids. The V gene's germline CDR1 is SGHRS and CDR2 YFSETQ. J was trimmed by 10 bases and V by 0 bases; bases with no gene match: 6. The PCR was carried out with 60 Vbeta primers and 13 Jbeta primers. Sequencing was performed with immunoSEQ multiplex PCR; in TCRdb, only in-frame clones are kept and a portion is missing. The sample records roughly 140,000 clones, over 60% being singletons. The sequencing sample was made of PBMCs. This receptor was obtained from a woman aged 35 to 49 in good health and CMV-seronegative. The rearrangement links TRBV5-1 to TRBJ1-6; 8 bases map to TRBD1. CDR3 residues: CASSLAGGKLSPLHF. The CDR3 nucleotides read TGCGCCAGCAGCTTGGCAGGGGGCAAGTTGTCACCCCTCCACTTT.